This TCR beta chain was identified during a study of blood T cell repertoires in COVID-19. V was clipped by 1 base and J by 4 bases, with 13 bases between them. Germline V gene sequence: CDR1 GTSNPN, CDR2 SVGIG (reference sequence). This CDR3 is 15 amino acids long. Authors' processing steps: By means of reference gene primer amplification, nucleated cell counts were estimated. Profiling relied on immunoSEQ multiplex PCR, and the TCRdb table lists in-frame clones only, not all of them. V, J and clone size derive from that table, while D and trimming were established from the DNA sequence. The top ten clones hold 2.9% of a sample with about 190,000 clones, around 82% of them seen once.

The TCR was taken from a man aged 45-60 years with active or convalescent COVID-19. The sample consisted of peripheral blood. The chain employs TRBV30 and TRBJ1-4; a weak D match, TRBD1 (6 bases). The CDR3 nucleotides read TGTGCCTGGAGTGGCCGGACAGTTGGTAATGAAAAACTGTTTTTT. It yields the protein CAWSGRTVGNEKLFF.